This T cell receptor beta chain was profiled in a study of T cells in women clearing cervical HPV infection. Sequencing used immunoSEQ multiplex PCR; TCRdb keeps in-frame clones, though not all of them. The data include roughly 42,000 clones; the top ten clones carry 1.2%. Comments on this clone: Read coverage stops 3 residues before the CDR3 terminus; the germline J gene supplies the remainder.

The length of the CDR3 is 13 residues. CDR1 is SGHTA, CDR2 FQGTGA, per germline. V lost 2 bases to trimming and J lost 6 bases, with 10 bases between them. The chain carries TRBV7-3 and TRBJ1-2; possibly TRBD1 for D (6 bases). Sample: blood buffy coat. The sequence derives from a woman between 18 and 69 years old with a cervical HPV16 infection that either progressed to CIN3+ or cleared (not recorded which). CDR3 residues: CASSLGAGDGYTF. The sequenced part of the CDR3 DNA is TGTGCCAGCAGCTTAGGCGCAGGGGATGGC.